Each of the 9 T cell receptor beta chains below was sequenced from the same sample in a study of blood T cell repertoires in COVID-19 (dated by TCRdb to the early 2020s). Library generation was performed with the immunoSEQ multiplex PCR assay. TCRdb limited this immuneACCESS table to in-frame rearrangements with V and J called. A share of clones is missing; checked studies link under half to unresolved V genes, and the rest is unexplained. The sample contains around 310,000 clones, around 89% of them found a single time. About an eighth of the sample goes to the ten largest clones. What was sequenced was peripheral blood. These receptors came from an older woman with acute or convalescent COVID-19.

This chain links TRBV4-1 with TRBJ2-7, with 7 bases aligning to TRBD2. With V trimmed by 3 bases and J by 2 bases, 4 bases remained unmatched. This CDR3 spans 14 amino acids. The germline V gene has CDR1 MGHRA and CDR2 YSYEKL. The CDR3 DNA is TGCGCCAGCAGCCAGCCGGGAGGAACCTACGAGCAGTACTTC. It yields the protein CASSQPGGTYEQYF.

CDR3 bases: TGCGCCAGCAGCTTGGGTAGCTCTTCAGAGACCCAGTACTTC. The encoded protein is CASSLGSSSETQYF. This chain links TRBV5-1 with TRBJ2-5; unclear D gene. There are 14 residues in the CDR3. Germline assignment: CDR1 SGHRS and CDR2 YFSETQ. The V end was cut by 0 bases, the J end by 4 bases, with 10 bases between.

This sequence joins TRBV2 and TRBJ2-5; D is unclear. The CDR3 runs 13 residues. V was clipped by 8 bases and J by 4 bases, with 14 bases between them. Germline lookup yields CDR1 SNHLY and CDR2 FYNNEI. The CDR3 loop reads CASLGLERETQYF. The CDR3 nucleotides read TGTGCCAGCCTAGGTTTAGAGCGAGAGACCCAGTACTTC.

As DNA, the CDR3 is TGTGCCAGTTCCGGGACTAGCGGCCCGGGGCAGTACTTC. Amino acids: CASSGTSGPGQYF. The chain recombines TRBV27 with TRBJ2-7; the match to TRBD2 covers 11 bases. The CDR3 runs to 13 residues. Germline V gene lookup returns CDR1 MNHEY and CDR2 SMNVEV (reference sequence). The V and J ends lost 9 bases and 9 bases, in that order; junction bases with no gene match: 10.

This clone was seen only a few times. This chain connects TRBV28 to TRBJ1-1; D possibly corresponds to TRBD1 (5 bases). Per germline, CDR1 MDHEN and CDR2 SYDVKM. Trimming took 10 bases from V and 1 from J, leaving 13 bases between them. The CDR3 extends over 13 amino acids. The CDR3 bases are TGTGCCACCGAACGACAGAAGAACACTGAAGCTTTCTTT. Its protein is CATERQKNTEAFF.

This sequence joins TRBV3-1 (or the pseudogene TRBV3-2) and TRBJ2-5; TRBD2 agrees at 7 bases. The V gene's germline CDR1 is LGHDT and CDR2 YNNKEL (reference sequence). The length of the CDR3 is 19 residues. With V trimmed by 4 bases and J by 3 bases, 20 bases remained unmatched. CDR3: CASSPQVGETSPAKETQYF. CDR3 DNA: TGTGCCAGCAGCCCCCAAGTCGGGGAGACTAGCCCGGCTAAAGAGACCCAGTACTTC.

This clone appeared a single time. The V call is TRBV2, the J call TRBJ2-3, with 11 bases fitting TRBD2. Germline V gives CDR1 SNHLY, CDR2 FYNNEI. Losses at the gene ends were 7 bases for V and 5 bases for J; bases not matched to a gene: 8. The CDR3 contains 15 residues. CDR3 in DNA: TGTGCCAGCACGGCTAGCGGGGGGCAAGGAGATACGCAGTATTTT. The encoded protein is CASTASGGQGDTQYF.

This chain links TRBV29-1 with TRBJ1-5, with TRBD1 matching over 9 bases. Germline assignment: CDR1 SQVTM and CDR2 ANQGSEA. V gave up 6 bases and J gave up 6 bases; unmatched junction bases: 6. CDR3 length equals 13 residues. Here the CDR3 DNA reads TGCAGCGTCGGCAGGGGACAGGGTCAGCCCCAGCATTTT. Translated, it gives CSVGRGQGQPQHF.

V gene TRBV28 combines with J gene TRBJ2-7; TRBD2 agrees at 12 bases. Germline V gene sequence: CDR1 MDHEN, CDR2 SYDVKM. With V trimmed by 6 bases and J by 4 bases, 10 bases remained unmatched. CDR3 length: 16 amino acids. The chain's CDR3 is CASRTPSGGALYEQYF. DNA for the CDR3: TGTGCCAGCAGAACCCCTAGCGGGGGGGCATTGTACGAGCAGTACTTC. Filled out from reference TRBV28 and TRBJ2-7, the complete variable domain reads DVKVTQSSRYLVKRTGEKVFLECVQDMDHENMFWYRQDPGLGLRLIYFSYDVKMKEKGDIPEGYSVSREKKERFSLILESASTNQTSMYLCASRTPSGGALYEQYFGPGTRLTVT.